The 25 T cell receptor beta chains reported below all come from one sample, sequenced in a study of shared clonotypes between healthy human individuals. Clones were read by immunoSEQ multiplex PCR, and TCRdb kept only the in-frame ones, dropping some. This repertoire shows over a million clones, approximately 97% found once; its top ten account for about 1%. The sequenced sample was naive CD4+ T cells sorted from blood. Noted subset: CD45RA+ positively selected. The receptors derive from a man between 25 and 39 years old in good health.

The J gene is TRBJ2-6, the V gene TRBV19, with TRBD1 matching 10 bases. The CDR3 spans 18 residues. Germline V lookup: CDR1 LNHDA, CDR2 SQIVND (reference sequence). The V gene end was trimmed by 5 bases and the J gene end by 0 bases; junction bases not matched to a gene: 7. CDR3 sequence: CASSDRTGGASGANVLTF. The CDR3 nucleotides read TGTGCCAGTAGTGATCGGACAGGGGGAGCCTCTGGGGCCAACGTCCTGACTTTC. The full variable domain, completed using reference TRBV19 and TRBJ2-6, is DGGITQSPKYLFRKEGQNVTLSCEQNLNHDAMYWYRQDPGQGLRLIYYSQIVNDFQKGDIAEGYSVSREKKESFPLTVTSAQKNPTAFYLCASSDRTGGASGANVLTFGAGSRLTVL.

The chain employs TRBV5-6 and TRBJ2-1; maybe TRBD1 (6 bases). V was shortened by 0 bases and J by 8 bases, with 9 bases between the two germline ends. The germline gives CDR1 SGHDT, CDR2 YYEEEE. The CDR3 length is 13 residues. CDR3 loop: CASSLEQGYEQFF. CDR3 DNA: TGTGCCAGCAGCTTGGAACAGGGCTATGAGCAGTTCTTC.

This clone appeared a few times. The sample holds other DNA sequences that translate to the same CDR3. The rearrangement joins TRBV18 to TRBJ2-2; the D is unclear. This CDR3 region has 14 residues. The V gene lost 2 bases and the J gene lost 2 bases, with 6 bases spanning the gap. Germline-derived CDR1 and CDR2 are KGHSH and LQKENI. The CDR3 DNA reads as TGTGCCAGCTCACCAGACACCAACACCGGGGAGCTGTTTTTT. It is translated as CASSPDTNTGELFF.

CDR3 DNA: TGTGCCAGCAGAATAGCGGGAGCCGGCGGGGAGCTGTTTTTT. Amino acid sequence: CASRIAGAGGELFF. The chain combines TRBV7-2 with TRBJ2-2; the match to TRBD2 covers 9 bases. There are 14 residues in the CDR3. V trimming: 6 bases; J trimming: 7 bases; junction bases outside the gene matches: 6. CDR1 SGHTA and CDR2 FQGNSA come from the germline V gene. Using reference TRBV7-2 and TRBJ2-2 for the parts outside the CDR3, the full variable domain is GAGVSQSPSNKVTEKGKDVELRCDPISGHTALYWYRQSLGQGLEFLIYFQGNSAPDKSGLPSDRFSAERTGGSVSTLTIQRTQQEDSAVYLCASRIAGAGGELFFGEGSRLTVL.

The chain has TRBV5-1 and TRBJ2-7, with D possibly matching TRBD1 (5 bases). V lost 7 bases and J 2 bases, leaving 16 bases between the germline ends. CDR3 length equals 14 residues. Germline CDR1 reads SGHRS; CDR2 reads YFSETQ. CDR3 sequence (DNA): TGCGCCAGCGCCAGGGAAGGGGCGACCTACGAGCAGTACTTC. Translated, it gives CASAREGATYEQYF.

The rearrangement joins TRBV14 to TRBJ1-4, with a weak D call TRBD1 (5 bases). Germline V gene data show CDR1 as SGHDN and CDR2 as FVKESK. CDR3 length equals 15 residues. The V end lost 3 bases, the J end lost 11 bases, and 19 bases lay between the germline ends. CDR3 amino acids: CASSQRDGLRRKLFF. CDR3 nucleotide sequence: TGTGCCAGCAGCCAGCGGGACGGACTGCGCCGGAAACTGTTTTTT.

V is TRBV2 and J is TRBJ1-2; 11 nucleotides line up with TRBD1. Losses at the gene ends were 6 bases for V and 4 bases for J; bases not matched to a gene: 10. CDR1 is SNHLY, CDR2 FYNNEI, per germline. The CDR3 runs 16 residues. The CDR3 sequence is CASRGLDRGPVYGYTF. CDR3 DNA sequence: TGTGCCAGCAGGGGCCTGGACAGGGGGCCCGTCTATGGCTACACCTTC. Based on the CDR3 plus reference TRBV2 and TRBJ1-2, the full variable domain is EPEVTQTPSHQVTQMGQEVILRCVPISNHLYFYWYRQILGQKVEFLVSFYNNEISEKSEIFDDQFSVERPDGSNFTLKIRSTKLEDSAMYFCASRGLDRGPVYGYTFGSGTRLTVV.

This chain joins TRBV2 and TRBJ1-1; D is uncertain. Germline values: CDR1 SNHLY, CDR2 FYNNEI. The CDR3 sequence is 14 residues long. Trimming took off 7 bases at V and 1 base at J, with 13 bases between the two ends. CDR3 in amino acids: CASTPFRGNTEAFF. CDR3 bases: TGTGCCAGCACCCCCTTTCGGGGGAACACTGAAGCTTTCTTT.

V is TRBV18 and J is TRBJ2-7, with TRBD2 as a possible D gene (5 bases). The germline gives CDR1 KGHSH, CDR2 LQKENI. This CDR3 spans 12 amino acids. Trimming took 4 bases from V and 6 from J, leaving 10 bases between them. The CDR3 nucleotides are TGTGCCAGCTCACTATCGGGAAGCGAGCAGTACTTC. This sequence encodes CASSLSGSEQYF.

The chain links TRBV7-2 to TRBJ2-1; D tentatively fits TRBD1 or TRBD2 (5 bases each). This CDR3 comprises 17 residues. CDR1 SGHTA and CDR2 FQGNSA come from the germline V gene. Trimming shortened V by 0 bases and J by 0 bases, and 12 bases separated the two germline ends. The CDR3 is CASSLAGTSSSYNEQFF. The CDR3, as DNA: TGTGCCAGCAGCTTAGCCGGGACCTCAAGCTCCTACAATGAGCAGTTCTTC.

This clone was recorded only once. V usage is TRBV29-1 and J usage is TRBJ2-3; 10 positions agree with TRBD2. The V gene's germline CDR1 is SQVTM and CDR2 ANQGSEA. The CDR3 sequence is 15 residues long. Unmatched junction bases numbered 8, after V lost 1 base and J lost 7 bases. CDR3 bases: TGCAGCGTTGAAGGAATAGCGGGAGGCCTATATACGCAGTATTTT. Translation gives CSVEGIAGGLYTQYF.

The chain employs TRBV6-5 and TRBJ2-6, with D possibly matching TRBD2 (7 bases). The CDR3 runs 15 residues. V lost 2 bases and J lost 4, with 9 bases in between. CDR1 is MNHEY and CDR2 is SVGAGI in the germline V gene. The CDR3 loop reads CASSYGGAGANVLTF. DNA for the CDR3: TGTGCCAGCAGTTACGGGGGGGCAGGGGCCAACGTCCTGACTTTC.

The rearrangement links TRBV2 to TRBJ1-5; the D is unclear. The V gene's germline CDR1 is SNHLY and CDR2 FYNNEI. The CDR3 runs to 14 residues. Trimming removed 5 bases from V and 6 bases from J, with 14 bases in between. This chain's CDR3 is CASSTTGSAQPQHF. Written as DNA, the CDR3 is TGTGCCAGCAGTACTACTGGGTCGGCTCAGCCCCAGCATTTT.

This clone has only one observation. This CDR3 is CASGDGVTGELFF. The CDR3 nucleotides read TGTGCCAGCGGTGATGGGGTAACCGGGGAGCTGTTTTTT. The chain recombines TRBV28 with TRBJ2-2; unclear D gene. V was shortened by 8 bases and J by 5 bases, with 12 bases between the two germline ends. This CDR3 spans 13 amino acids. Germline V gene sequence: CDR1 MDHEN, CDR2 SYDVKM.

V is TRBV5-4 and J is TRBJ2-7, with D hard to call. V was shortened by 5 bases and J by 0 bases, with 12 bases between the two germline ends. CDR1 SGHNT and CDR2 YYREEE come from the germline V gene (reference sequence). The length of the CDR3 is 14 residues. The CDR3 sequence: CASSWTTRSYEQYF. Here the CDR3 DNA reads TGTGCCAGCAGTTGGACCACTCGCTCCTACGAGCAGTACTTC.

The chain uses TRBV19 and TRBJ2-4; weak D call: TRBD1 (5 bases). In germline, CDR1 is LNHDA, CDR2 SQIVND (reference sequence). The CDR3 is 15 residues long. The ends were cut back, 0 bases at V and 8 bases at J, with 14 bases in the middle. The CDR3 DNA is TGTGCCAGTAGTATAGAGTATAGGGGTAGTGACATTCAGTACTTC. Protein sequence: CASSIEYRGSDIQYF.

The chain employs TRBV7-2 and TRBJ2-5; 8 bases map to TRBD1. V shed 4 bases and J 4 bases; nucleotides not matched to a gene: 5. This CDR3 comprises 14 residues. Per the germline V gene, CDR1 is SGHTA and CDR2 is FQGNSA. The CDR3 here is CASSSRDRLETQYF. As DNA, the CDR3 is TGTGCCAGCAGCTCCAGGGACAGGCTAGAGACCCAGTACTTC.

This chain uses TRBV28 with TRBJ2-7, with a possible D match to TRBD1 (6 bases). The CDR3 has 14 residues. Per germline, CDR1 MDHEN and CDR2 SYDVKM. V lost 5 bases, J lost 3 bases, and 14 bases lay in between. DNA of the CDR3: TGTGCCAGCAGTGAACCAGGGGACCTCTACGAGCAGTACTTC. Translated: CASSEPGDLYEQYF.

This chain joins TRBV18 and TRBJ2-2, with 10 positions matching TRBD1. The CDR3 is 19 amino acids. Germline CDR1 KGHSH, CDR2 LQKENI. The V and J ends lost 0 bases and 2 bases, in that order; junction bases with no gene match: 9. CDR3 loop: CASSPPGFRDRGNTGELFF. The CDR3 bases are TGTGCCAGCTCACCACCAGGCTTCCGGGACAGGGGAAACACCGGGGAGCTGTTTTTT.

This sequence joins TRBV28 and TRBJ2-1; the D is unclear. In germline, CDR1 is MDHEN, CDR2 SYDVKM. The V end lost 7 bases, the J end lost 0 bases, and 7 bases lay between the germline ends. The length of the CDR3 is 13 residues. The CDR3, as DNA: TGTGCCAGCATAAAGGACTCCTACAATGAGCAGTTCTTC. Translation: CASIKDSYNEQFF.

The count of this clone is one. The CDR3, as DNA: TGTGCCAGCAGCTTAGATCCGGTAGAGGGAGAGACCCAGTACTTC. Amino acids: CASSLDPVEGETQYF. The chain recombines TRBV11-2 with TRBJ2-5; possibly TRBD2 for D (5 bases). This CDR3 has 15 amino acids. Per the germline V gene, CDR1 is SGHAT and CDR2 is FQNNGV. Trimming left V 0 bases short and J 4 bases short, with 12 bases between.

The J gene is TRBJ1-2, the V gene TRBV28; TRBD1 might be the D (5 bases). The CDR3 is 16 residues long. Per germline, CDR1 MDHEN and CDR2 SYDVKM. V lost 2 bases and J lost 4, with 17 bases in between. The CDR3 region is CASSLAGDLTFYGYTF. The DNA of the CDR3 is TGTGCCAGCAGTTTAGCGGGGGATCTAACCTTCTATGGCTACACCTTC.

This chain links TRBV2 with TRBJ2-1; D is unresolved. V lost 6 bases and J 4 bases, leaving 10 bases between the germline ends. The CDR3 consists of 13 residues. From germline, CDR1 is SNHLY and CDR2 FYNNEI. Here the CDR3 reads CASRPGDYNEQFF. CDR3 sequence (DNA): TGTGCCAGCAGGCCAGGAGATTACAATGAGCAGTTCTTC.

The V call is TRBV28, the J call TRBJ2-3; D is perhaps TRBD1 (5 bases). The germline V and J ends were trimmed by 3 bases and 7 bases, with 14 bases remaining between them. Germline assignment: CDR1 MDHEN and CDR2 SYDVKM. CDR3 length equals 14 residues. The CDR3 DNA reads TGTGCCAGCAGTTTGTTTACAGGCGGCAATACGCAGTATTTT. Translation gives CASSLFTGGNTQYF.

This clone occurred once. This chain uses TRBV9 with TRBJ2-5, with no clear D. CDR3 length equals 16 residues. Germline V gene data show CDR1 as SGDLS and CDR2 as YYNGEE. Trimming pared 4 bases from V and 5 bases from J, leaving 21 bases between. The CDR3 DNA reads as TGTGCCAGCAGCCCTCTCCCATTAGGTGGTTCGGAGACCCAGTACTTC. Translated, it gives CASSPLPLGGSETQYF. The full variable domain, with the rest looked up from reference TRBV9 and TRBJ2-5, is DSGVTQTPKHLITATGQRVTLRCSPRSGDLSVYWYQQSLDQGLQFLIQYYNGEERAKGNILERFSAQQFPDLHSELNLSSLELGDSALYFCASSPLPLGGSETQYFGPGTRLLVL.